Below, 4 T cell receptor beta chains from the same sample are listed, as sequenced in a study of shared clonotypes between healthy human individuals. Assay used: immunoSEQ multiplex PCR; TCRdb lists only in-frame clones, some missing. The table records nearly 1 million clones, about 80% of them present only once. Sequencing was carried out using memory CD4+ T cells sorted from blood. Documented subset: CD45RA-negative fraction. Receptors were obtained from a man aged 18 to 35 in good health.

The chain uses TRBV7-2 and TRBJ1-2; D gene uncertain. From germline, CDR1 is SGHTA and CDR2 FQGNSA. The length of the CDR3 is 14 residues. Trimming pared 2 bases from V and 1 base from J, leaving 8 bases between. The CDR3 nucleotides are TGTGCCAGCAGCTTAAGTATTGGTAACTATGGCTACACCTTC. Its translation: CASSLSIGNYGYTF.

This chain links TRBV5-4 with TRBJ2-5; TRBD1 matches at 8 bases. The CDR3 spans 17 residues. The ends lost 3 bases at V and 6 bases at J; junction bases unmatched: 16. From germline, CDR1 is SGHNT and CDR2 YYREEE (reference sequence). CDR3 sequence reads: CASSSSTGARKSQTQYF. The CDR3, as DNA: TGTGCCAGCAGCTCCTCGACAGGGGCGCGTAAGTCTCAGACCCAGTACTTC.

The chain couples TRBV5-6 to TRBJ2-2; D is possibly TRBD2 (5 bases). This CDR3 is 16 amino acids long. Germline values: CDR1 SGHDT, CDR2 YYEEEE. The V end was cut by 7 bases, the J end by 6 bases, with 22 bases between. The CDR3 DNA sequence: TGTGCCAGCCACACTCTGGTTAGCGCAGAGGCCGGGGAGCTGTTTTTT. Protein product: CASHTLVSAEAGELFF.

This clone was counted ten times or more. The CDR3 reads CAWSVVGLLSSGNTIYF. The DNA for the CDR3 is TGTGCCTGGAGTGTGGTAGGACTCCTAAGCTCTGGAAACACCATATATTTT. The chain recombines TRBV30 with TRBJ1-3; unclear D gene. This CDR3 is built from 17 residues. Trimming cost V 0 bases and J 0 bases, with 15 bases left between them. Germline CDR1 and CDR2: GTSNPN and SVGIG (reference sequence).